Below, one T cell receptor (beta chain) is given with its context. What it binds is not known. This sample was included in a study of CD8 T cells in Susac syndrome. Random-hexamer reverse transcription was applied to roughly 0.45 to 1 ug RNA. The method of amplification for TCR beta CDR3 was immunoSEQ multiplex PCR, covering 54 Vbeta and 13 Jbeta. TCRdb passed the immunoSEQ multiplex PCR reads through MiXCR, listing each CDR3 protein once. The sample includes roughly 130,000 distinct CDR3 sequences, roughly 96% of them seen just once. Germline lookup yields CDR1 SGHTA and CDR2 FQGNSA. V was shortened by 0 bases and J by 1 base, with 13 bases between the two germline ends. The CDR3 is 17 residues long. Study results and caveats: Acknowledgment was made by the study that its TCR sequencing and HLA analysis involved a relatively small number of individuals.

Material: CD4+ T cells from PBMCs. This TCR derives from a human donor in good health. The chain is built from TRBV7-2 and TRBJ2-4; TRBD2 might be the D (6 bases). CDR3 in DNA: TGTGCCAGCAGCTTAGCGGGGACGGGGAGGGCCAAAAACATTCAGTACTTC. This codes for CASSLAGTGRAKNIQYF.